These T cell receptor beta chains were read from a single sample in a study of blood T cell repertoires in COVID-19. Produced via immunoSEQ multiplex PCR; TCRdb's table is partial and in-frame only. This sample has fewer than 50,000 clones, with about 92% found just once. Sample: peripheral blood. These TCRs come from a human donor in a cohort sampled during active COVID-19. Each CDR3 is given with its conserved first and last residue. The D gene is left open where the match is weak. Not every row has a clone size; where given, it reads once, few, many or a size class.

TRBJ2-5	NA	TRBV29-1	15	NA	TGCAGCGTTCAATTAGGGCCTGGGGCCCAAGAGACCCAGTACTTC	CSVQLGPGAQETQYF
TRBJ2-7	NA	TRBV5-1	14	TRBD2	TGCGCCAGCAGCCGGACTAGCGCTTCCTACGAGCAGTACTTC	CASSRTSASYEQYF
TRBJ1-2	NA	TRBV30	13	TRBD1	TGTGCCTGGAGTGTAGGACAGGGTATCGGCTACACCTTC	CAWSVGQGIGYTF
TRBJ2-5	NA	TRBV7-9	13	NA	TGTGCCAGCAGCCGCGAGGGCCAGCGGGCCCAGTACTTC	CASSREGQRAQYF
TRBJ1-6	NA	TRBV28	15	TRBD1	TGTGCCAGCAGTTTAGGGGACAGGCGTGCTTCACCCCTCCACTTT	CASSLGDRRASPLHF
TRBJ2-5	NA	TRBV24-1	20	TRBD2	TGTGCCACCAGTGATCCTCCGGGACGGAGGACTAGCGGGGCCCAAGAGACCCAGTACTTC	CATSDPPGRRTSGAQETQYF
TRBJ1-4	NA	TRBV5-4	14	NA	TGTGCCAGCAGCTTGGAGGGGTCAGAAGAAAAACTGTTTTTT	CASSLEGSEEKLFF
TRBJ2-2	few	TRBV5-1	13	NA	TGCGCCAGCAGCTTGCAGGACACCGGGGAGCTGTTTTTT	CASSLQDTGELFF
TRBJ1-1	once	TRBV12-3/TRBV12-4	12	NA	TGTGCCAGCAGTTGGGGGCAGGGAGAAGCTTTCTTT	CASSWGQGEAFF
TRBJ2-3	NA	TRBV10-2	15	TRBD1	TGCGCCAGCAGTGAGTCGGGACAGGGGACAGATACGCAGTATTTT	CASSESGQGTDTQYF
TRBJ1-2	NA	TRBV7-9	12	NA	TGTGCCAGCAGCTTCGACAGCTATGGCTACACCTTC	CASSFDSYGYTF
TRBJ2-7	NA	TRBV10-3	15	TRBD1	TGTGCCATCAGAACGCGACAGGGCGCTTCCTACGAGCAGTACTTC	CAIRTRQGASYEQYF
TRBJ2-3	once	TRBV5-8	16	NA	TGTGCCAGCAGCCCCGACCCCCTCAGGAGCACAGATACGCAGTATTTT	CASSPDPLRSTDTQYF
TRBJ2-1	once	TRBV5-1	16	NA	TGCGCCAGCAGCTACCCTACAGTGAGCTCCTACAATGAGCAGTTCTTC	CASSYPTVSSYNEQFF
TRBJ1-1	once	TRBV6-5	16	TRBD1	TGTGCCAGCAGTTACTGGGGACAGGGGGCGGATGCTGAAGCTTTCTTT	CASSYWGQGADAEAFF
TRBJ2-7	NA	TRBV28	13	TRBD1	TGTGCCAGCAGTTACAGGGACAGGGGCGAGCAGTACTTC	CASSYRDRGEQYF
TRBJ2-6	NA	TRBV6-5	15	NA	TGTGCCAGCAGTTCTCAGGGGTCTGGGGCCAACGTCCTGACTTTC	CASSSQGSGANVLTF
TRBJ2-7	NA	TRBV6-2/TRBV6-3	14	TRBD2	TGTGCCAGCAGTTACGGGACTAGCGCCTACGAGCAGTACTTC	CASSYGTSAYEQYF
TRBJ1-6	once	TRBV28	11	TRBD1	TGTGCCAGCAGTTCACAGGGGGTTCTCCACTTT	CASSSQGVLHF
TRBJ1-3	NA	TRBV18	18	TRBD1	TGTGCCAGCTCACCAAGCTTGGGGACAGGGGCCGGGCGCGACACCATATATTTT	CASSPSLGTGAGRDTIYF
TRBJ2-7	NA	TRBV15	14	NA	TGTGCCACCAGCAGTAGCCCAGGGGCGTACGAGCAGTACTTC	CATSSSPGAYEQYF
TRBJ2-1	NA	TRBV25-1	17	TRBD2	TGTGCCAGCAGTGAGCCGGCGGGAGCCAACCCTTACAATGAGCAGTTCTTC	CASSEPAGANPYNEQFF
TRBJ1-6	NA	TRBV10-3	15	NA	TGTGCCATCAGTGAGTTAACACCAGATAATTCACCCCTCCACTTT	CAISELTPDNSPLHF
TRBJ2-5	NA	TRBV28	13	NA	TGTGCCAGCAGACCCCAGGGGACGGAGACCCAGTACTTC	CASRPQGTETQYF
TRBJ2-7	NA	TRBV4-1	14	TRBD2	TGCGCCAGCAGCCACGGGACTAGCTCCTACGAGCAGTACTTC	CASSHGTSSYEQYF
TRBJ2-1	NA	TRBV24-1	15	TRBD2	TGTGCCACCGCGAGCGGGATATCCTTGCTGAATGAGCAGTTCTTC	CATASGISLLNEQFF
TRBJ1-5	NA	TRBV6-1	11	NA	TGTGCCAGCAGTGAACTGTTAAGCTACCTATTT	CASSELLSYLF
TRBJ2-1	NA	TRBV27	15	NA	TGTGCCAGCAGAATCAGACGGGATAGCTACAATGAGCAGTTCTTC	CASRIRRDSYNEQFF
TRBJ1-1	once	TRBV12-2	14	NA	TGTGCAAGTCGCAACCCGGGGAGAAACACTGAAGCTTTCTTT	CASRNPGRNTEAFF
TRBJ1-5	few	TRBV5-1	14	NA	TGCGCCAGCAGCTTGGTTGGCGGGATTCAGCCCCAGCATTTT	CASSLVGGIQPQHF
TRBJ1-4	NA	TRBV6-5	15	TRBD1	TGTGCCAGCAGTTACTCCGGGACAGCTAATGAAAAACTGTTTTTT	CASSYSGTANEKLFF
TRBJ2-1	NA	TRBV9	17	TRBD2	TGTGCCAGCAGCGTAGAGCGAGCGGGAGCGCAATACAATGAGCAGTTCTTC	CASSVERAGAQYNEQFF
TRBJ2-7	once	TRBV4-2	17	TRBD1	TGTGCCAGCAGCCAAGATTTAGGCGGGACAGGGAACCACGAGCAGTACTTC	CASSQDLGGTGNHEQYF
TRBJ2-7	NA	TRBV29-1	13	TRBD1	TGCAGCAGCGGGACAGGGAATCCCTACGAGCAGTACTTC	CSSGTGNPYEQYF
TRBJ2-2	NA	TRBV6-5	15	NA	TGTGCCAGCAGTTACTCCGCTAGCAACACCGGGGAGCTGTTTTTT	CASSYSASNTGELFF
TRBJ2-7	NA	TRBV19	12	NA	TGTGCCAGTAGTAGGGGGGCCTACGAGCAGTACTTC	CASSRGAYEQYF
TRBJ1-5	NA	TRBV30	16	TRBD1	TGTGCCTGGAATCCAGGGGGACCCTATAGCAATCAGCCCCAGCATTTT	CAWNPGGPYSNQPQHF
TRBJ2-5	NA	TRBV5-6	17	TRBD2	TGTGCCAGCAGCTTGGGCGCAGCGGGAGTGTCGGGGGAGACCCAGTACTTC	CASSLGAAGVSGETQYF
TRBJ1-2	NA	TRBV5-1	17	TRBD1	TGCGCCAGCAGCTTGTCGGGGACAGGGGGTCTCCTCTATGGCTACACCTTC	CASSLSGTGGLLYGYTF
TRBJ2-7	NA	TRBV27	14	NA	TGTGCCAGCAGATACCGGGACTCTAACTACGAGCAGTACTTC	CASRYRDSNYEQYF
TRBJ2-7	NA	TRBV4-1	14	TRBD2	TGCGCCAGCAGCCAGGGGACTACCACCTACGAGCAGTACTTC	CASSQGTTTYEQYF
TRBJ2-2	NA	TRBV18	15	TRBD1	TGTGCCAGCTCAGCTGGACAGGGGTCCACCGGGGAGCTGTTTTTT	CASSAGQGSTGELFF
TRBJ1-2	NA	TRBV29-1	13	NA	TGCAGCGCCCGGGACACCTTTAACTATGGCTACACCTTC	CSARDTFNYGYTF
TRBJ2-1	NA	TRBV29-1	13	TRBD1	TGCAGCGCCTACAGGGGTAGTAGAAATGAGCAGTTCTTC	CSAYRGSRNEQFF